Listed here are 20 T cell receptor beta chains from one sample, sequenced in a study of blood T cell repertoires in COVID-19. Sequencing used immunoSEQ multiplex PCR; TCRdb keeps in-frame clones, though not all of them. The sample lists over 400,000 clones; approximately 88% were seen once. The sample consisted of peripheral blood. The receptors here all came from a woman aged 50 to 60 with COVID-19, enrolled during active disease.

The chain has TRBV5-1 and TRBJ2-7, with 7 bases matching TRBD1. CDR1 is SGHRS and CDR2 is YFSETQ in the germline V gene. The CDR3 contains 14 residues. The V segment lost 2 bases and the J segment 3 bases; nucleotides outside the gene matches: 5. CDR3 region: CASSLGTVDYEQYF. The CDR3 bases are TGCGCCAGCAGCTTAGGGACAGTAGACTACGAGCAGTACTTC. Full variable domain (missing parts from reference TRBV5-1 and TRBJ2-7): KAGVTQTPRYLIKTRGQQVTLSCSPISGHRSVSWYQQTPGQGLQFLFEYFSETQRNKGNFPGRFSGRQFSNSRSEMNVSTLELGDSALYLCASSLGTVDYEQYFGPGTRLTVT.

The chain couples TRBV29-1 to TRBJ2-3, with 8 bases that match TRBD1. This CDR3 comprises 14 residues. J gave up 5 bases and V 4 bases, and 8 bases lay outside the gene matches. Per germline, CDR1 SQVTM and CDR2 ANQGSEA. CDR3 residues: CSVGRGQDGDTQYF. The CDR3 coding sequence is TGCAGCGTTGGAAGGGGACAGGACGGAGATACGCAGTATTTT.

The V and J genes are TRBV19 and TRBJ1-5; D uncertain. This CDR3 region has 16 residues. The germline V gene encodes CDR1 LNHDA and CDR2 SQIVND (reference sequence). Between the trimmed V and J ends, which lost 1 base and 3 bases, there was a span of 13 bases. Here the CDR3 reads CASSIVALQVNQPQHF. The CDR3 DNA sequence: TGTGCCAGTAGTATAGTGGCACTCCAGGTCAATCAGCCCCAGCATTTT.

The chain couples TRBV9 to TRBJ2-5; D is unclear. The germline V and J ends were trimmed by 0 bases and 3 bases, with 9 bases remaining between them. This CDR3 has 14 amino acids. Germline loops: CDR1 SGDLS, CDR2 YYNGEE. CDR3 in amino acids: CASSVGGAKETQYF. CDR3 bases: TGTGCCAGCAGCGTAGGCGGAGCGAAAGAGACCCAGTACTTC.

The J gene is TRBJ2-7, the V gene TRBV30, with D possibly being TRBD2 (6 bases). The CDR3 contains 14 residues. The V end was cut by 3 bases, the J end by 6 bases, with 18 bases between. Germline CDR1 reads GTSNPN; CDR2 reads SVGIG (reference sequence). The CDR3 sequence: CAWSGGRPSPEQYF. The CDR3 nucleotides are TGTGCCTGGAGCGGGGGACGCCCTTCTCCCGAGCAGTACTTC.

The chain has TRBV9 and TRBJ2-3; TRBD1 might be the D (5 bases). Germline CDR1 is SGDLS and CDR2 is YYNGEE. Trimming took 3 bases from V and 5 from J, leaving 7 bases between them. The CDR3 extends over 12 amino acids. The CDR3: CASSATGDTQYF. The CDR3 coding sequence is TGTGCCAGCAGCGCCACAGGAGATACGCAGTATTTT.

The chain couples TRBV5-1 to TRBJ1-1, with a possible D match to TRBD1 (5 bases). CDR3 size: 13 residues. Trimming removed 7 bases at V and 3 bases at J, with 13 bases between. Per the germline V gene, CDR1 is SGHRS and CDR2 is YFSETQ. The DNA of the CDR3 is TGCGCCAGCGCCCCGGGGGGGGACACTGAAGCTTTCTTT. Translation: CASAPGGDTEAFF.

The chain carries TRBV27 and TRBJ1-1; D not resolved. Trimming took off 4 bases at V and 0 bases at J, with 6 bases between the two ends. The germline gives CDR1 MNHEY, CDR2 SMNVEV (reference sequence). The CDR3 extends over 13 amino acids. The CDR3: CASSSIVNTEAFF. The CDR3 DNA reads TGTGCCAGCAGTTCAATAGTGAACACTGAAGCTTTCTTT.

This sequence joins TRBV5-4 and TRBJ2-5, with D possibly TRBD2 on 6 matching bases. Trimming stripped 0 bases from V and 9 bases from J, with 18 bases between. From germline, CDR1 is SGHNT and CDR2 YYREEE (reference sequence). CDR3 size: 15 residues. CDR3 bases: TGTGCCAGCAGCTTGGAGGCTGGGGCGGAGGGTGCCCAGTACTTC. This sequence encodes CASSLEAGAEGAQYF. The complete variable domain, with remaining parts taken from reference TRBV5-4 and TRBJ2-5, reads ETGVTQSPTHLIKTRGQQVTLRCSSQSGHNTVSWYQQALGQGPQFIFQYYREEENGRGNFPPRFSGLQFPNYSSELNVNALELDDSALYLCASSLEAGAEGAQYFGPGTRLLVL.

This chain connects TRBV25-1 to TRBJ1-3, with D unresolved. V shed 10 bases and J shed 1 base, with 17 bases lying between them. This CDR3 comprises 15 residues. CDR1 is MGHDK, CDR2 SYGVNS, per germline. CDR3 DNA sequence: TGTGCCACCCGAGGGCCGACGGATTCTGGAAACACCATATATTTT. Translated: CATRGPTDSGNTIYF. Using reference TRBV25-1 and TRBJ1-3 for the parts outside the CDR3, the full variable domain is EADIYQTPRYLVIGTGKKITLECSQTMGHDKMYWYQQDPGMELHLIHYSYGVNSTEKGDLSSESTVSRIRTEHFPLTLESARPSHTSQYLCATRGPTDSGNTIYFGEGSWLTVV.

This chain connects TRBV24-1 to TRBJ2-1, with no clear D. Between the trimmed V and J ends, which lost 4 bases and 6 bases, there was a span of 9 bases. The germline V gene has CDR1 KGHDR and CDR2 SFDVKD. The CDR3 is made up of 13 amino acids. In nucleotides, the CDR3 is TGTGCCACCAGTGACCCACTTGGCAATGAGCAGTTCTTC. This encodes CATSDPLGNEQFF.

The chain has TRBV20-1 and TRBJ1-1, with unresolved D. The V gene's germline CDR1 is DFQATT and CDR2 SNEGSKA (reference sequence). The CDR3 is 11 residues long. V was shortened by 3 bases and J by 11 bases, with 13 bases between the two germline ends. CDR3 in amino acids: CSASLIRRAFF. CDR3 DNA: TGCAGTGCTAGCCTGATAAGGCGGGCTTTCTTT.

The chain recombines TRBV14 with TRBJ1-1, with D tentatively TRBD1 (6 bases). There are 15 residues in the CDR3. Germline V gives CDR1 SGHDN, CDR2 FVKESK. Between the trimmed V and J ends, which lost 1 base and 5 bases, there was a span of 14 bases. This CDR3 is CASSQVRGGRTEAFF. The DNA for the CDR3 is TGTGCCAGCAGCCAAGTTAGGGGGGGGCGGACTGAAGCTTTCTTT.

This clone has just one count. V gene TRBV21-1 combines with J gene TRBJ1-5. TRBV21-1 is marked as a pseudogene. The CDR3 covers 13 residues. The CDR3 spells CASNFEGNQPQHF. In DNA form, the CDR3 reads TGTGCCAGCAACTTTGAGGGTAATCAGCCCCAGCATTTT.

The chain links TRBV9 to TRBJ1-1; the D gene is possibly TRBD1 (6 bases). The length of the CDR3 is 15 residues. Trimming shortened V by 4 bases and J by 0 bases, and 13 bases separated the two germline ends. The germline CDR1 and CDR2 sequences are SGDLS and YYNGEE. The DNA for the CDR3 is TGTGCCAGCAGCTACTTGGGGGACATGAACACTGAAGCTTTCTTT. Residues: CASSYLGDMNTEAFF.

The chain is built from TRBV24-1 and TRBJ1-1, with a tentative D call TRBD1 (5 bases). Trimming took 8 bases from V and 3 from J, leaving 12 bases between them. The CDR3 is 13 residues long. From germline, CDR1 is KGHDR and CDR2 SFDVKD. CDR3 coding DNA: TGTGCCACCATCGACAGACGCGACACTGAAGCTTTCTTT. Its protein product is CATIDRRDTEAFF.

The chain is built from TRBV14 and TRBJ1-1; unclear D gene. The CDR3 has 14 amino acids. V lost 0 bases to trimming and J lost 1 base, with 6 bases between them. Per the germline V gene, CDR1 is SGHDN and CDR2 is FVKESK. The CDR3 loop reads CASSQDGGNTEAFF. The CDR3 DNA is TGTGCCAGCAGCCAAGATGGAGGGAACACTGAAGCTTTCTTT.

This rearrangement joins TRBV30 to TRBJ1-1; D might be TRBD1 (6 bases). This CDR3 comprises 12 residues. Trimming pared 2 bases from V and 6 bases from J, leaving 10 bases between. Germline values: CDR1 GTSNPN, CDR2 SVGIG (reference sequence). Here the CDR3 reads CAWSQGSAEAFF. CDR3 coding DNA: TGTGCCTGGAGTCAGGGGAGCGCTGAAGCTTTCTTT.

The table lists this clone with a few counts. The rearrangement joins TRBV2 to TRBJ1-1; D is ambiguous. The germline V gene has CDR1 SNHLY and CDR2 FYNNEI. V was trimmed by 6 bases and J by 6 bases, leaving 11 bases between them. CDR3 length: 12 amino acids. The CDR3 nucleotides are TGTGCCAGCAGCCCCGACCAGGCTGAAGCTTTCTTT. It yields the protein CASSPDQAEAFF.

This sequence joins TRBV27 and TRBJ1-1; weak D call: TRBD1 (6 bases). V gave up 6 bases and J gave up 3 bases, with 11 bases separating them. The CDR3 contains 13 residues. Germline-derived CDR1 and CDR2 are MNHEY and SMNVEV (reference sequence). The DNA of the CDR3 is TGTGCCAGCAGGTCTGGACAGTACACTGAAGCTTTCTTT. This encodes CASRSGQYTEAFF.